Listed below are T cell receptor beta chains from one sample, sequenced in a study of blood T cell repertoires in COVID-19. Clones were sequenced by immunoSEQ multiplex PCR, and TCRdb holds only the in-frame ones, with some missing. Of roughly 200,000 clones listed, 86% are singletons. Sequencing input: PBMCs or T cells enriched from blood (not recorded which). The receptors shown here come from a woman in her twenties or thirties who had recovered from COVID-19. Each CDR3 is given with its conserved first and last residue. D genes are given only for firm matches. Clone size, where shown, is once, few, many, or a class for clones that have expanded.

J,V,size,D,DNA,CDR3
TRBJ1-6,TRBV9,.,.,TGTGCCAGCAGCGTAGGATTTGGAGGGAATAATTCACCCCTCCACTTT,CASSVGFGGNNSPLHF
TRBJ1-4,TRBV28,.,.,TGTGCCAGCAGGACAGTAGGCAGTGGTGAAAAACTGTTTTTT,CASRTVGSGEKLFF
TRBJ1-1,TRBV18,.,.,TGTGCCAGCTCACCCCCAGTTGGCACTGAAGCTTTCTTT,CASSPPVGTEAFF
TRBJ2-7,TRBV10-1,.,.,TGCGCCAGCAGTGAGGAACGGACACCTTCCTACGAGCAGTACTTC,CASSEERTPSYEQYF
TRBJ2-1,TRBV5-1,.,.,TGCGCCAGCAGCTTGGGGGCAGGAAACTACAATGAGCAGTTCTTC,CASSLGAGNYNEQFF
TRBJ2-7,TRBV12-3/TRBV12-4,.,.,TGTGCCAGCAGCCAGGGGTTTTCCTACGAGCAGTACTTC,CASSQGFSYEQYF
TRBJ2-5,TRBV28,.,TRBD2,TGTGCCAGCAGTTTACCTAGCGGGAGTTCTGAGACCCAGTACTTC,CASSLPSGSSETQYF
TRBJ2-7,TRBV28,.,TRBD2,TGTGCCAGCAGTCGTCTGGGGGGTGGCGGGAGGGCCTACGAGCAGTACTTC,CASSRLGGGGRAYEQYF
TRBJ2-7,TRBV3-1/TRBV3-2,.,TRBD2,TGTGCCAGCAGCAAGACTAGCGGGAGTAGGCCCTACGAGCAGTACTTC,CASSKTSGSRPYEQYF
TRBJ2-7,TRBV7-7,.,TRBD2,TGTGCCAGCAGCTCCCTCCCACCGACTAGCGGGCATTCCTACGAGCAGTACTTC,CASSSLPPTSGHSYEQYF
TRBJ1-1,TRBV12-3/TRBV12-4,once,.,TGTGCCAGCAGTTTATCGGGTATGACTGAAGCTTTCTTT,CASSLSGMTEAFF
TRBJ1-4,TRBV7-9,.,TRBD1,TGTGCCAGCAGCTTGAACTCCGGGACAGGGGACGAAAAACTGTTTTTT,CASSLNSGTGDEKLFF
TRBJ2-7,TRBV6-1,.,TRBD2,TGTGCCAGCAGTGAAGGACAGGGGACTAGCGGAAACTACGAGCAGTACTTC,CASSEGQGTSGNYEQYF
TRBJ2-1,TRBV5-1,few,TRBD2,TGCGCCAGCAGCTTAGCGGGAGGGCCGAGGAATGAGCAGTTCTTC,CASSLAGGPRNEQFF
TRBJ2-7,TRBV6-5,once,TRBD2,TGTGCCAGCAGTACCGGGACTAGCGGATCCTACGAGCAGTACTTC,CASSTGTSGSYEQYF
TRBJ2-7,TRBV5-6,.,TRBD2,TGTGCCAGCAGCTTGGCTAGCGGGAGCGCTCGAGCTCCCTACGAGCAGTACTTC,CASSLASGSARAPYEQYF
TRBJ1-1,TRBV18,once,TRBD1,TGTGCCAGCTCACCGAACAGGGGTGAAGCTGAAGCTTTCTTT,CASSPNRGEAEAFF
TRBJ2-7,TRBV6-6,once,TRBD2,TGTGCCAGCAGTTTATCCGGGGGGAAGTCCTACGAGCAGTACTTC,CASSLSGGKSYEQYF
TRBJ2-7,TRBV10-2,.,TRBD2,TGCGCCAGCAGTGAGTCGACTAGCGGGAAAACCTACGAGCAGTACTTC,CASSESTSGKTYEQYF
TRBJ2-2,TRBV11-3,.,.,TGTGCCAGCAGCTTAGGCGGTGGTGGCGGGGAGCTGTTTTTT,CASSLGGGGGELFF
TRBJ1-3,TRBV19,.,.,TGTGCCAGCGGGACTGCTGGGAGAGCCAGCTCTGGAAACACCATATATTTT,CASGTAGRASSGNTIYF
TRBJ1-1,TRBV6-5,.,.,TGTGCCAGCAGTTTCCCAGGTTTCATGAACACTGAAGCTTTCTTT,CASSFPGFMNTEAFF